This T cell receptor (beta chain) was identified in a study of TET2 disruption in CD19-targeted CAR T cells listed by TCRdb under 2018. Regarding the complete study: Sample numbers were set by the original clinical trial design and sample availability, with no additional inclusion criteria.

Regarding this clone: It lacks a known antigen. The read terminates 3 residues ahead of where the CDR3 ends, so the germline J gene completes it.

The immunoSEQ assay was used to perform TCR beta chain deep sequencing. The authors' pipeline ran thus. Only productive TCR beta rearrangements were used to compute clonotype frequencies. In its TCRdb copy, this immuneACCESS table keeps in-frame sequences only and misses some clones. Where compared with another copy, unresolved V genes explain less than half of these, and the others have no known cause. V and J calls and clone size are as listed in that table; D and trimming were resolved from the DNA. The sample's own table lists about 26,000 clones. The ten largest clones add up to under 2.5% of the sample. This specimen's treatment or condition label, interpreted: autologous CTL019 cells: CD19 CAR with 4-1BB and CD3 zeta domains. The CD19 CAR incorporated TCR zeta and 4-1BB costimulatory signaling domains. Leukapheresis was used to collect the T cells for CTL019 manufacturing from peripheral blood. The DNeasy Blood and Tissue Kit was used to extract genomic DNA from pre-infusion T cells, peripheral blood, or sorted post-infusion T cells.

The paper's findings and limits, for the study overall: The conclusions drawn about the patient's CAR T cells were based on extensive analysis of just one subject.

Per the germline V gene, MDHEN is the CDR1 and SYDVKM is the CDR2. Its CDR3 holds 17 amino acids, cysteine through phenylalanine. Of the CDR3's DNA, 42 bases were read; they are in frame from base 1. This clonotype was sampled from a man in his 70s with chronic lymphocytic leukemia. This specimen was CD8- CAR+ T cells sorted from cultured blood T cells, taken for CD19 CAR T cell therapy. The cell subset or site tag for this specimen amounts to: CD8-negative CAR-positive T cells from the infusion product. The rearranged chain carries TRBV28 and TRBJ1-2; 6 matching bases give a weak D call of TRBD1. The sequenced part of the CDR3 DNA is TGTGCCAGCGGGAACCCCATTCCAACAGGGATCGACGGAGGC. The translation is CASGNPIPTGIDGG. The entire CDR3 reads CASGNPIPTGIDGGYTF.